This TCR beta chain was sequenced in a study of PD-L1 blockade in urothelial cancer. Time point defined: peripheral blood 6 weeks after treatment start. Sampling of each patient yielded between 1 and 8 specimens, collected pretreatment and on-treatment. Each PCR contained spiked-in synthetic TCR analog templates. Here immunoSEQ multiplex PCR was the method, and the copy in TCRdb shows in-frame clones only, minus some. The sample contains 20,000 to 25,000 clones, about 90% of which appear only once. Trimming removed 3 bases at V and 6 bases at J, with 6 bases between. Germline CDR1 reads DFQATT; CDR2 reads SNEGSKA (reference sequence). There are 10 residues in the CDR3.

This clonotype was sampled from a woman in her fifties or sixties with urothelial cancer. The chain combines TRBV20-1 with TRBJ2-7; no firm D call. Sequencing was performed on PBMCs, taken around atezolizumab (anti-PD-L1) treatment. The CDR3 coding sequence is TGCAGTGCTAGTTCCGGCGAGCAGTACTTC. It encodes CSASSGEQYF.